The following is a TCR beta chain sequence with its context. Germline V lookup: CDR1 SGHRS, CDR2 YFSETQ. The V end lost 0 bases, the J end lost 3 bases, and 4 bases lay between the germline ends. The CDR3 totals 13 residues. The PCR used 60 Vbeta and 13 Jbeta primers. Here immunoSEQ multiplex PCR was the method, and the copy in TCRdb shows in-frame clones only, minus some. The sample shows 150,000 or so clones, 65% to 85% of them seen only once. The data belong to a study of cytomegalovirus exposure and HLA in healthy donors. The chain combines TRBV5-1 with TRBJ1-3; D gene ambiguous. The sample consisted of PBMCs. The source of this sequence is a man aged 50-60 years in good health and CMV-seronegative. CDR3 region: CASSLDRGNTIYF. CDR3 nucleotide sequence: TGCGCCAGCAGCTTGGATCGTGGAAACACCATATATTTT. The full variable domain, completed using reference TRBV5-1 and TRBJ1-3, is KAGVTQTPRYLIKTRGQQVTLSCSPISGHRSVSWYQQTPGQGLQFLFEYFSETQRNKGNFPGRFSGRQFSNSRSEMNVSTLELGDSALYLCASSLDRGNTIYFGEGSWLTVV.